This TCR beta chain comes out of a study of blood T cell repertoires in COVID-19. The wider study: Spain, Italy and the United States supplied samples that represented acute and convalescent COVID-19. The analysed material was cDNA or gDNA that came from T cells, B-cell-depleted T cells, or PBMCs.

There are 13 residues in the CDR3. Germline assignment: CDR1 SGHDT and CDR2 YYEEEE. J gave up 6 bases and V 2 bases, and 5 bases lay outside the gene matches. Clones were read by immunoSEQ multiplex PCR, and TCRdb kept only the in-frame ones, dropping some. The profile shows a few hundred thousand clones, around 90% of them singletons. Only a few counts were recorded for this clone. This rearrangement joins TRBV5-6 to TRBJ2-7; TRBD1 matches 7 bases. The sequenced material came from peripheral blood. The TCR was taken from a woman aged 18-29 years who had recovered from COVID-19. CDR3 amino acids: CASSLTGVLEQYF. CDR3 DNA sequence: TGTGCCAGCAGCTTAACAGGGGTTCTCGAGCAGTACTTC. Combining the CDR3 with reference TRBV5-6 and TRBJ2-7 gives the whole variable domain DAGVTQSPTHLIKTRGQQVTLRCSPKSGHDTVSWYQQALGQGPQFIFQYYEEEERQRGNFPDRFSGHQFPNYSSELNVNALLLGDSALYLCASSLTGVLEQYFGPGTRLTVT.